This T cell receptor (beta chain) was found in a study of T cell responses to AZD1222 COVID-19 vaccine. The overall study: Pooled together were second doses at about 4 or about 12 weeks.

Data came from immunoSEQ multiplex PCR; TCRdb stores just in-frame clones and leaves some out. The data show over 130,000 clones, with 80% to 90% seen just once and around 3.6% held by the top ten. Study-wide points: Clonal diversity was possibly underestimated; the donors were predominantly white British and more often female.

Points on this clone: Its cognate antigen is unknown.

Between the trimmed V and J ends, which lost 2 bases and 12 bases, there was a span of 23 bases. This CDR3 is 16 amino acids long. CDR1 and CDR2 from the germline V gene are SGHTA and FQGNSA. Sample: peripheral blood, taken on day 0 of AZD1222 vaccination. This sequence joins TRBV7-2 and TRBJ2-1; D is possibly TRBD1 or TRBD2 (5 bases each). This clonotype originated in an adult in good health. CDR3 sequence reads: CASSLRGITGTLGQFF. The CDR3, as DNA: TGTGCCAGCAGCTTAAGGGGTATAACCGGGACCCTCGGGCAGTTCTTC.